This TCR beta chain was identified in a study of blood T cell repertoires in COVID-19 (dated by TCRdb to 2018 to 2020). Turning to the overall study: Collaborator samples came from the United States, Italy and Spain and covered acute and convalescent phases of COVID-19. HLA class I and class II types, where available, came from metadata supplied by the sample provider rather than from assay-based typing. The prospective study material was composed of cDNA or gDNA derived from T cells, B-cell-depleted T cells, or PBMCs. A de-identified subject ID, COVID-19 status, age in years and sex were almost always included in the sample metadata. Samples were obtained from the ongoing ImmuneRACE study (first 160 participants) and from 1,200 or so subjects provided by 6 global collaborators. The repertoires were released in a freely available public database meant as a resource for research on the immune response to SARS-CoV-2. Deeply sampled blood TCRbeta repertoires from subjects exposed to, actively infected with, or recovered from COVID-19 were included in the dataset.

The immunoSEQ Assay, a bias-controlled multiplex PCR, was used to amplify TCRbeta CDR3 regions from genomic DNA. Processing in the source paper ran as follows. Within the assay, amplification of reference gene primers was used to estimate how many nucleated cells each sample contained. Sequence reads were collapsed and filtered to measure the absolute abundance of every unique TCRbeta CDR3 rearrangement. For each sample, productive Simpson clonality was calculated by taking the square root of Simpson's diversity index across productive rearrangements. Sourced from immuneACCESS, this table was stored by TCRdb with only in-frame sequences that have V and J called. A share of the clones is absent; for the studies checked, an unresolved V gene accounts for under half, and the remainder has no known explanation. The V and J calls and clone size are taken from that table; D and trimming were inferred from the DNA. The sample has nearly 200,000 clones on record, more than 80% of them singletons. The ten largest clones capture 6.5% to 9% of the sample.

Enrolling through a virtual design, the prospective study's participants ranged in age from roughly 18 to 95 years and lived across roughly 23 United States geographic areas. In the prospective study, participants were assigned to cohorts based on the clinical history participants reported in a screening survey and a study questionnaire. For ImmuneRACE Cohort 3, a participant was defined as recovered based on two consecutive negative NP/OP PCR tests, clearance by a healthcare professional, or resolution of symptoms. Mobile phlebotomists in the prospective study collected whole blood, serum and a nasopharyngeal or oropharyngeal swab from every participant. Prospective study participants could optionally give additional blood draws and questionnaires over an approximately 2-month period. Before DNA extraction, blood samples from the prospective study were shipped at room temperature or frozen. In regard to this clone: The antigen it recognizes is unknown. No per-base quality is available; no much larger clone lies one base away.

The germline V gene (reference sequence) supplies CDR1 LNHDA and CDR2 SQIVND. The germline V and J ends show losses of 3 bases and 3 bases respectively, and no gene match explains 7 bases of the junction. Including the terminal cysteine and phenylalanine, the CDR3 comprises 16 residues. Just CDR3 DNA is preserved here, 48 bases in frame from base 1. General study outcomes and caveats: Clinical and demographic metadata were provided uncurated, with the amount varying by source and participant.

The rearranged chain carries TRBV19 and TRBJ1-1, with 10 junctional bases fitting TRBD1. The sample comprised PBMCs or T cells enriched from blood (not recorded which). The sequence was collected from a woman between 18 and 30 years old who had recovered from COVID-19. The CDR3 region reads CASSIRTGGRDTEAFF. Read as DNA, the sequence is TGTGCCAGTAGTATCCGGACAGGGGGTAGAGACACTGAAGCTTTCTTT.